A single sample is the source of the 4 T cell receptor beta chains below, sequenced in a study of metastatic and nonmetastatic thyroid tumors. TCRdb re-analyzed the PCR reads through MiXCR. The repertoire holds some 31,000 clones, with 7% to 8% as singletons. All patients reached thyroid surgery having received no treatment beforehand. Sequencing used blood. Receptor source: a female donor with papillary thyroid cancer or a benign thyroid nodule (not recorded which). Some clones in this sample may be carry-over from other donors' samples.

Many counts were recorded for this clone. V and J are TRBV20-1 and TRBJ1-6; 8 nucleotides line up with TRBD1. The length of the CDR3 is 14 residues. Germline loops: CDR1 DFQATT, CDR2 SNEGSKA (reference sequence). Trimming cost V 3 bases and J 9 bases; bases outside gene matches: 7. CDR3 nucleotide sequence: TGCAGTGCTAGGCCGGGACAGGAGACTTCACCCCTCCACTTT. Its protein product is CSARPGQETSPLHF.

There are many counts of this clone. The chain couples TRBV10-3 to TRBJ2-7; D call uncertain. V was pared by 3 bases and J by 5 bases, with 14 bases between. This CDR3 spans 14 amino acids. Germline V gives CDR1 ENHRY, CDR2 SYGVKD. The CDR3 DNA sequence: TGTGCCATCAGTGAAGAAAACTCCCGCCACGAGCAGTACTTC. It is translated as CAISEENSRHEQYF.

This clone was counted ten times or more. The rearrangement joins TRBV20-1 to TRBJ2-5, with 14 bases identical to TRBD2. Looked up from germline, CDR1 is DFQATT and CDR2 is SNEGSKA (reference sequence). The length of the CDR3 is 16 residues. Germline trimming cut 3 bases from V and 2 bases from J; bases unmatched to any gene: 5. The CDR3 DNA reads as TGCAGTGCTAGGACTAGCGGGGGGGCAGGACAAGAGACCCAGTACTTC. Amino acid sequence: CSARTSGGAGQETQYF.

This clone was detected ten times or more. V and J are TRBV6-1 and TRBJ2-7; D unclear. Germline V gene lookup returns CDR1 MNHNS and CDR2 SASEGT. V was clipped by 5 bases and J by 8 bases, with 7 bases between them. This CDR3 contains 10 residues. The CDR3 reads CASSIGQQYF. CDR3 bases: TGTGCCAGCAGTATCGGACAGCAGTACTTC.